This T cell receptor beta chain is from a study of blood T cell repertoires in COVID-19. Overall study: Specimens from acute and convalescent COVID-19 originated in the United States, Italy and Spain. The cDNA or gDNA used as material had been derived from T cells, B-cell-depleted T cells, or PBMCs.

The CDR3 is 19 residues long. Under the authors' procedure: Amplification of reference gene primers was used by the study to estimate nucleated cell counts. Measured with immunoSEQ multiplex PCR; TCRdb has only the in-frame clones, and not every one. For V, J and clone size, that table is used; D and trimming come from the DNA. The data show roughly 200,000 clones, less than 80% seen once. The V gene is TRBV21-1, the J gene TRBJ1-4; the table calls TRBD1, which could not be checked here. TRBV21-1 is deemed a pseudogene. The source is a man between 50 and 59 years old who had recovered from COVID-19. Sequenced sample: peripheral blood. The CDR3 nucleotides read TGTGCCAGCAGCAAGGTCCGTAGACAGGCGAAGGCAACTAATGAAAAACTGTTTTTT. Its translation: CASSKVRRQAKATNEKLFF.